This T cell receptor beta chain was found in a study of blood T cell repertoires in COVID-19. Trimming removed 5 bases at V and 6 bases at J, with 5 bases between. Looked up from germline, CDR1 is SGHVS and CDR2 is FQNEAQ. The CDR3 runs to 11 residues. The protocol was immunoSEQ multiplex PCR, while the TCRdb copy is restricted to in-frame clones and leaves out a portion. Of 310,000 or so clones listed, around 83% are singletons. The chain carries TRBV7-8 and TRBJ2-1; D is ambiguous. Sequencing was performed on peripheral blood. This clonotype was sampled from a woman in her 50s with acute or convalescent COVID-19. CDR3 region: CASSQLNEQFF. The DNA for the CDR3 is TGTGCCAGCAGCCAACTCAATGAGCAGTTCTTC.